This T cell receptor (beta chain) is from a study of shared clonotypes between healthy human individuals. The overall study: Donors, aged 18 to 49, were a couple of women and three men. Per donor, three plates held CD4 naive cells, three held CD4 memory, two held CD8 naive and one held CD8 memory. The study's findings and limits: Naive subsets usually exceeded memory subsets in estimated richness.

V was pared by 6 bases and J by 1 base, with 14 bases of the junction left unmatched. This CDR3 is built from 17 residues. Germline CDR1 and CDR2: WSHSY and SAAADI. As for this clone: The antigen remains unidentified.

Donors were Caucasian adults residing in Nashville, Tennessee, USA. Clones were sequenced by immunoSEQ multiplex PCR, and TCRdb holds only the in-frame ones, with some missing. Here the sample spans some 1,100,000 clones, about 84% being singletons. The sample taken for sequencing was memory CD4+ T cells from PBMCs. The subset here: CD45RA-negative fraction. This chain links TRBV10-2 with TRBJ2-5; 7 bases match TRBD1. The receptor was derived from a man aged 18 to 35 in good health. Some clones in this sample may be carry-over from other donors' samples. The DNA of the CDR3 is TGCGCCAGCAGAGGGTTCAGTCTAAGGGGGCTCCAAGAGACCCAGTACTTC. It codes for CASRGFSLRGLQETQYF.